One and the same sample provided the 10 T cell receptor beta chains below, sequenced in a study of tumor-infiltrating lymphocytes in localized non-small cell lung cancer (TCRdb year 2021). The library was produced with the immunoSEQ multiplex PCR assay. TCRdb re-hosts the immuneACCESS table, in-frame sequences only. Its copies lack some clones; in the studies checked, an unresolved V gene accounts for under half of them, and the cause for the rest is not known. Recorded for this sample are tens of thousands of clones; about two thirds of them occurred a single time. 6% to 6.5% of the sample goes to the ten largest clones. Sample: lung tumor tissue. The source of these receptors is a human donor with non-small cell lung cancer.

The rearrangement uses TRBV4-2 and TRBJ1-2; perhaps TRBD1 as D (6 bases). Trimming cost V 4 bases and J 4 bases, with 19 bases left between them. Germline-derived CDR1 and CDR2 are LGHNA and YNFKEQ. The CDR3 has 16 residues. Here the CDR3 reads CASSPTSQGLVYGYTF. CDR3 in DNA: TGTGCCAGCAGCCCGACGTCACAGGGCCTTGTCTATGGCTACACCTTC.

The J gene is TRBJ1-6, the V gene TRBV20-1; D not resolved. Trimming shortened V by 6 bases and J by 5 bases, and 5 bases separated the two germline ends. The length of the CDR3 is 11 residues. From germline, CDR1 is DFQATT and CDR2 SNEGSKA (reference sequence). CDR3 DNA sequence: TGCAGTGCGAAGAATAATTCACCCCTCCACTTT. Protein sequence: CSAKNNSPLHF.

This chain links TRBV2 with TRBJ1-2, with D possibly TRBD1 on 6 matching bases. The CDR3 is 14 amino acids. Germline values: CDR1 SNHLY, CDR2 FYNNEI. Trimming shortened V by 4 bases and J by 4 bases, and 13 bases separated the two germline ends. The CDR3 is CASSGTQGSYGYTF. CDR3 coding DNA: TGTGCCAGCAGTGGAACACAGGGCAGCTATGGCTACACCTTC.

This clone was found a few times. The chain joins TRBV30 to TRBJ1-3, with 7 bases that match TRBD1. V trimming: 2 bases; J trimming: 0 bases; junction bases outside the gene matches: 7. There are 16 residues in the CDR3. The V gene's germline CDR1 is GTSNPN and CDR2 SVGIG (reference sequence). The CDR3 coding sequence is TGTGCCTGGAGTCGGGGGAACAGGGGCTCTGGAAACACCATATATTTT. Protein sequence: CAWSRGNRGSGNTIYF.

This clone was counted a few times. V gene TRBV29-1 combines with J gene TRBJ1-2, with 10 bases fitting TRBD1. Per germline, CDR1 SQVTM and CDR2 ANQGSEA. The V and J ends lost 0 bases and 7 bases, in that order; junction bases with no gene match: 2. This CDR3 region has 13 residues. The CDR3 loop is CSVEEGQGSGYTF. Here the CDR3 DNA reads TGCAGCGTTGAAGAGGGACAGGGGTCTGGCTACACCTTC.

A single count supports this clone. The chain uses TRBV6-5 and TRBJ2-3, with a tentative D call TRBD1 (6 bases). With 6 bases removed from V and 4 bases from J, the gap between germline ends came to 14 bases. Per germline, CDR1 MNHEY and CDR2 SVGAGI. This CDR3 contains 14 residues. The CDR3 region is CASRRGKTADTQYF. CDR3 DNA sequence: TGTGCCAGCAGAAGGGGGAAAACGGCAGATACGCAGTATTTT.

DNA for the CDR3: TGTGCCATCAGTGACTGGGTAGGGAACACCGGGGAGCTGTTTTTT. It encodes CAISDWVGNTGELFF. The V and J genes are TRBV10-3 and TRBJ2-2; D gene ambiguous. Trimming left V 3 bases short and J 1 base short, with 9 bases between. Germline V gives CDR1 ENHRY, CDR2 SYGVKD. The CDR3 runs 15 residues.

This clone was recorded a few times. The chain has TRBV5-1 and TRBJ1-2; maybe TRBD1 (6 bases). This CDR3 region has 12 residues. Per germline, CDR1 SGHRS and CDR2 YFSETQ. V gave up 1 base and J gave up 8 bases, with 9 bases separating them. The CDR3 here is CASSLRGSGYTF. Written as DNA, the CDR3 is TGCGCCAGCAGCTTGAGGGGGAGCGGCTACACCTTC.

V is TRBV7-2 and J is TRBJ1-3; the match to TRBD1 covers 9 bases. This CDR3 region has 15 residues. Germline V gene sequence: CDR1 SGHTA, CDR2 FQGNSA. J lost 4 bases, V lost 5 bases, and 6 bases had no gene match. The DNA for the CDR3 is TGTGCCAGCAGCAAAGTCGGGACAGGGGGAAACACCATATATTTT. It yields the protein CASSKVGTGGNTIYF.

V usage is TRBV5-1 and J usage is TRBJ2-3; 12 bases agree with TRBD2. V trimming: 0 bases; J trimming: 5 bases; junction bases outside the gene matches: 16. The CDR3 totals 20 residues. Germline lookup yields CDR1 SGHRS and CDR2 YFSETQ. In DNA form, the CDR3 reads TGCGCCAGCAGCTTGGGGCCTCTAGCGGGGGGGCATTCATCGGGAGATACGCAGTATTTT. It encodes CASSLGPLAGGHSSGDTQYF.